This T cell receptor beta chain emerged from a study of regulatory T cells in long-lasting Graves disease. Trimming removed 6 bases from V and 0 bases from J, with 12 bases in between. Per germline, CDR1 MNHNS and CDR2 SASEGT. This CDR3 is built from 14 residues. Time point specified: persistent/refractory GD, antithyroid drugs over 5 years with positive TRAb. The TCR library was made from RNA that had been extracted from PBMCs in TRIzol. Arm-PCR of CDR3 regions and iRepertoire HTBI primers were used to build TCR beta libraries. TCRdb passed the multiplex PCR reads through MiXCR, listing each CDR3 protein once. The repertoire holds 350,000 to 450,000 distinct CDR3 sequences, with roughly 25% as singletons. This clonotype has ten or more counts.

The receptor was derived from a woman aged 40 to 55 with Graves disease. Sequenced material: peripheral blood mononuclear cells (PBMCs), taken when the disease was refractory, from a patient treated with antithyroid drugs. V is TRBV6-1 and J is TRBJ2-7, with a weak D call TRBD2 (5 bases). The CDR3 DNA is TGTGCCAGCAGCCGGCGGGCAGACTCCTACGAGCAGTACTTC. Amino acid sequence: CASSRRADSYEQYF.